The 26 T cell receptor beta chains presented below share a single source sample, sequenced in a study of a mutant IDH1 vaccine in newly diagnosed glioma (dated by TCRdb to the early 2020s). In light of the paper, this sample's time point label describes: baseline, week 1 (first vaccination visit). What the treatment or condition label conveys for this sample: pre-vaccination baseline after standard-of-care therapy. The library was made by the immunoSEQ multiplex PCR assay. Imported from immuneACCESS, the table was reduced by TCRdb to in-frame sequences with V and J called. These copies leave out some clones; in studies compared against another copy, an unresolved V gene accounts for under half, and the cause of the remainder is not known. This sample has tens of thousands of clones in its table, and approximately 91% of those were observed once. 7% to 10% of the sample comes from the top ten. The specimen comprised PBMCs, sampled from a glioma patient treated with radiotherapy, temozolomide or both. The receptor source for this set is a man younger than 40 with glioma.

The chain recombines TRBV5-1 with TRBJ2-5; 8 bases line up with TRBD2. There are 17 residues in the CDR3. The V gene end was trimmed by 4 bases and the J gene end by 4 bases; junction bases not matched to a gene: 15. Germline V CDR1 and CDR2: SGHRS, YFSETQ. The CDR3 loop reads CASSKNAAGAGTETQYF. The CDR3 bases are TGCGCCAGCAGCAAGAACGCAGCGGGAGCAGGGACAGAGACCCAGTACTTC.

This chain uses TRBV10-2 with TRBJ2-1; 12 bases agree with TRBD2. Germline-derived CDR1 and CDR2 are WSHSY and SAAADI. The CDR3 has 15 amino acids. V lost 6 bases, J lost 9 bases, and 9 bases stayed unmatched. The chain's CDR3 is CASRTGLAGYAEQFF. CDR3 sequence (DNA): TGCGCCAGCAGGACTGGACTAGCGGGATATGCTGAGCAGTTCTTC.

The CDR3 here is CASSYSSRPDTEAFF. CDR3 nucleotides: TGTGCCAGCAGTTACTCGAGCCGACCCGACACTGAAGCTTTCTTT. The chain uses TRBV6-5 and TRBJ1-1; D is unclear. Germline V lookup: CDR1 MNHEY, CDR2 SVGAGI. This CDR3 is 15 amino acids long. Trimming took 0 bases from V and 3 from J, leaving 11 bases between them.

Points on this clone: Other DNA sequences in this sample translate to the same CDR3. CDR3 amino acids: CAWSVLGAKDEKLFF. CDR3 coding DNA: TGTGCCTGGAGTGTACTAGGGGCGAAGGATGAAAAACTGTTTTTT. The chain combines TRBV30 with TRBJ1-4; D might be TRBD1 (5 bases). V was pared by 0 bases and J by 6 bases, with 14 bases between. CDR3 length: 15 residues. The germline V gene has CDR1 GTSNPN and CDR2 SVGIG (reference sequence).

This clone appeared once. The chain uses TRBV7-9 and TRBJ1-5; D may be TRBD1 (5 bases). V lost 5 bases and J 1 base, leaving 15 bases between the germline ends. The CDR3 is 16 amino acids. Germline-derived CDR1 and CDR2 are SEHNR and FQNEAQ (reference sequence). CDR3 sequence (DNA): TGTGCCAGCAGCCCCTTGGGACTGGGGAGCAATCAGCCCCAGCATTTT. This codes for CASSPLGLGSNQPQHF.

The V call is TRBV19, the J call TRBJ2-3; 7 positions match TRBD2. This CDR3 contains 13 residues. Unmatched junction bases numbered 1, after V lost 2 bases and J lost 5 bases. The germline V gene encodes CDR1 LNHDA and CDR2 SQIVND (reference sequence). The CDR3 region is CASSIRTRDTQYF. The CDR3 bases are TGTGCCAGTAGTATAAGGACTAGAGATACGCAGTATTTT. Complete variable domain (other parts from reference TRBV19 and TRBJ2-3): DGGITQSPKYLFRKEGQNVTLSCEQNLNHDAMYWYRQDPGQGLRLIYYSQIVNDFQKGDIAEGYSVSREKKESFPLTVTSAQKNPTAFYLCASSIRTRDTQYFGPGTRLTVL.

This clone appeared a single time. The chain combines TRBV5-1 with TRBJ2-5, with TRBD1 matching over 9 bases. There are 16 residues in the CDR3. The germline V gene has CDR1 SGHRS and CDR2 YFSETQ. The ends lost 1 base at V and 2 bases at J; junction bases unmatched: 6. CDR3 protein: CASSLSRTGAQETQYF. Here the CDR3 DNA reads TGCGCCAGCAGCTTGTCAAGGACAGGGGCGCAAGAGACCCAGTACTTC.

This clone was detected once. CDR3 amino acids: CASSSTGASYNEQFF. The CDR3 DNA reads TGTGCCAGCAGCTCGACAGGGGCCTCCTACAATGAGCAGTTCTTC. The chain is built from TRBV7-6 and TRBJ2-1, with 8 nucleotides matching TRBD1. J was trimmed by 0 bases and V by 4 bases; bases with no gene match: 2. Germline V gene lookup returns CDR1 SGHVS and CDR2 FNYEAQ. CDR3 length: 15 amino acids.

The chain carries TRBV20-1 and TRBJ2-1, with 7 bases identical to TRBD2. Germline V gives CDR1 DFQATT, CDR2 SNEGSKA (reference sequence). The CDR3 runs to 11 residues. Losses at the gene ends were 8 bases for V and 5 bases for J; bases not matched to a gene: 3. CDR3 sequence: CSWEGNNEQFF. CDR3 nucleotides: TGCAGTTGGGAGGGAAACAATGAGCAGTTCTTC.

This chain connects TRBV2 to TRBJ2-1; possibly TRBD2 for D (6 bases). CDR1 is SNHLY and CDR2 is FYNNEI in the germline V gene. The CDR3 consists of 16 residues. V lost 8 bases, J lost 0 bases, and 17 bases lay in between. DNA of the CDR3: TGTGCCAGCCCTACGGGAGCGAGAAGCTCCTACAATGAGCAGTTCTTC. It translates to CASPTGARSSYNEQFF.

The CDR3 region has the DNA TGTGCCAGCAGTTTACAGGGTGATAATGAGCAGTTCTTC. Translated: CASSLQGDNEQFF. The rearrangement joins TRBV27 to TRBJ2-1, with a possible D match to TRBD1 (5 bases). V was trimmed by 2 bases and J by 7 bases, leaving 9 bases between them. The CDR3 sequence is 13 residues long. Germline CDR1 reads MNHEY; CDR2 reads SMNVEV (reference sequence).

The V and J genes are TRBV19 and TRBJ1-5; no firm D call. The germline V gene has CDR1 LNHDA and CDR2 SQIVND (reference sequence). CDR3 length: 13 residues. The V gene lost 6 bases and the J gene lost 0 bases, with 6 bases spanning the gap. The CDR3 reads CASRSYSNQPQHF. CDR3 DNA sequence: TGTGCCAGTAGGTCATATAGCAATCAGCCCCAGCATTTT.

This chain uses TRBV6-6 with TRBJ2-7; no clear D gene. The CDR3 runs 13 residues. Trimming removed 5 bases from V and 1 base from J, with 9 bases in between. The germline V gene encodes CDR1 MNHNY and CDR2 SVGAGI (reference sequence). Here the CDR3 DNA reads TGTGCCAGCAGTCCGCCAGGATCCTACGAGCAGTACTTC. This encodes CASSPPGSYEQYF.

This chain links TRBV29-1 with TRBJ2-3, with a tentative D call TRBD2 (6 bases). Per the germline V gene, CDR1 is SQVTM and CDR2 is ANQGSEA. V lost 1 base and J lost 2, with 10 bases in between. This CDR3 spans 14 amino acids. This CDR3 is CSVEGGGPTDTQYF. CDR3 bases: TGCAGCGTTGAAGGGGGAGGACCCACAGATACGCAGTATTTT.

The chain links TRBV6-1 to TRBJ1-4; D remains unclear. Germline loops: CDR1 MNHNS, CDR2 SASEGT. The CDR3 sequence is 15 residues long. Trimming took 5 bases from V and 5 from J, leaving 15 bases between them. As DNA, the CDR3 is TGTGCCAGCAGTCCCATGGGAGGCCCCAATGAAAAACTGTTTTTT. It translates to CASSPMGGPNEKLFF.

The chain carries TRBV7-8 and TRBJ2-3; D gene ambiguous. This CDR3 spans 14 amino acids. Trimming shortened V by 3 bases and J by 0 bases, and 7 bases separated the two germline ends. Germline V lookup: CDR1 SGHVS, CDR2 FQNEAQ. The CDR3 DNA is TGTGCCAGCAGCTTTCCGACCAGCACAGATACGCAGTATTTT. Its translation is CASSFPTSTDTQYF.

The chain is built from TRBV5-8 and TRBJ1-5; 8 nucleotides match TRBD1. Trimming cost V 5 bases and J 3 bases; bases outside gene matches: 13. Germline CDR1 reads SGHTS; CDR2 reads YDEGEE. The CDR3 totals 17 residues. In DNA form, the CDR3 reads TGTGCCAGCAGGGGACAGGCCCTCCTCTTGCTCAATCAGCCCCAGCATTTT. It is translated as CASRGQALLLLNQPQHF.

This chain joins TRBV18 and TRBJ2-7; a weak D match, TRBD1 (6 bases). Germline V gives CDR1 KGHSH, CDR2 LQKENI. V lost 0 bases, J lost 2 bases, and 11 bases lay in between. The CDR3 is 15 amino acids. Here the CDR3 reads CASSPPPGVPYEQYF. The CDR3 DNA sequence: TGTGCCAGCTCACCACCGCCAGGGGTCCCCTACGAGCAGTACTTC.

CDR3 nucleotide sequence: TGTGCCAGTTTCGGGGGCTCGGGGACAGATACGCAGTATTTT. Translation gives CASFGGSGTDTQYF. The gene calls are TRBV19 and TRBJ2-3, with D possibly called TRBD1 or TRBD2 (6 bases each). The CDR3 runs to 14 residues. Trimming removed 8 bases at V and 3 bases at J, with 15 bases between. Germline V gives CDR1 LNHDA, CDR2 SQIVND (reference sequence). The full variable domain, completed using reference TRBV19 and TRBJ2-3, is DGGITQSPKYLFRKEGQNVTLSCEQNLNHDAMYWYRQDPGQGLRLIYYSQIVNDFQKGDIAEGYSVSREKKESFPLTVTSAQKNPTAFYLCASFGGSGTDTQYFGPGTRLTVL.

This chain joins TRBV27 and TRBJ2-7; D is unclear. The germline gives CDR1 MNHEY, CDR2 SMNVEV (reference sequence). V lost 1 base and J 2 bases, leaving 6 bases between the germline ends. CDR3 size: 13 residues. In DNA, the CDR3 is TGTGCCAGCAGTTTATACACAGCCTACGAGCAGTACTTC. It is translated as CASSLYTAYEQYF.

The J gene is TRBJ2-1, the V gene TRBV2, with unresolved D. The CDR3 consists of 12 residues. V was pared by 3 bases and J by 12 bases, with 12 bases between. Germline V gene sequence: CDR1 SNHLY, CDR2 FYNNEI. CDR3 sequence reads: CASSDFLSGQFF. The DNA for the CDR3 is TGTGCCAGCAGTGATTTCTTGTCAGGGCAGTTCTTC.

The chain is built from TRBV2 and TRBJ1-1, with TRBD1 matching over 7 bases. Germline V gene data show CDR1 as SNHLY and CDR2 as FYNNEI. V shed 6 bases and J 2 bases; nucleotides not matched to a gene: 9. The CDR3 has 15 residues. The CDR3 region has the DNA TGTGCCAGCAGCGGTACCGAGGGGGCAAACACTGAAGCTTTCTTT. Protein sequence: CASSGTEGANTEAFF.

This clone was detected only once. The chain uses TRBV6-4 and TRBJ2-1; 12 nucleotides align to TRBD2. Germline CDR1 and CDR2: MRHNA and SNTAGT. This CDR3 is built from 19 residues. After removal of 0 bases from V and 0 bases from J, the junction contained 6 bases not matched to a gene. The CDR3 protein is CASSDSGTSGSSSYNEQFF. The CDR3, as DNA: TGTGCCAGCAGTGACTCCGGGACTAGCGGGTCCAGCTCCTACAATGAGCAGTTCTTC.

This chain's CDR3 is CASSPEGGARRTEAFF. CDR3 nucleotide sequence: TGTGCCAGCAGCCCGGAAGGGGGGGCGCGGCGCACTGAAGCTTTCTTT. This chain joins TRBV11-2 and TRBJ1-1; tentatively, D is TRBD1 (6 bases). Germline V CDR1 and CDR2: SGHAT, FQNNGV. The CDR3 has 16 amino acids. V was trimmed by 5 bases and J by 4 bases, leaving 20 bases between them.

V and J are TRBV18 and TRBJ1-2; D is unclear. Trimming removed 3 bases at V and 4 bases at J, with 18 bases between. The CDR3 is made up of 16 amino acids. Germline CDR1 and CDR2: KGHSH and LQKENI. The CDR3 here is CASSPLPGGSSYGYTF. The CDR3 nucleotides read TGTGCCAGCTCACCCCTTCCGGGAGGGTCCAGCTATGGCTACACCTTC. The full variable domain, its missing parts supplied by reference TRBV18 and TRBJ1-2, is NAGVMQNPRHLVRRRGQEARLRCSPMKGHSHVYWYRQLPEEGLKFMVYLQKENIIDESGMPKERFSAEFPKEGPSILRIQQVVRGDSAAYFCASSPLPGGSSYGYTFGSGTRLTVV.

The DNA of the CDR3 is TGTGCCACGAGGACAGGGGGCCCAGATACGCAGTATTTT. Protein sequence: CATRTGGPDTQYF. J is TRBJ2-3 and V is TRBV19, with 11 nucleotides matching TRBD1. Trimming cost V 10 bases and J 4 bases; bases outside gene matches: 4. The CDR3 runs to 13 residues. CDR1 LNHDA and CDR2 SQIVND come from the germline V gene (reference sequence).